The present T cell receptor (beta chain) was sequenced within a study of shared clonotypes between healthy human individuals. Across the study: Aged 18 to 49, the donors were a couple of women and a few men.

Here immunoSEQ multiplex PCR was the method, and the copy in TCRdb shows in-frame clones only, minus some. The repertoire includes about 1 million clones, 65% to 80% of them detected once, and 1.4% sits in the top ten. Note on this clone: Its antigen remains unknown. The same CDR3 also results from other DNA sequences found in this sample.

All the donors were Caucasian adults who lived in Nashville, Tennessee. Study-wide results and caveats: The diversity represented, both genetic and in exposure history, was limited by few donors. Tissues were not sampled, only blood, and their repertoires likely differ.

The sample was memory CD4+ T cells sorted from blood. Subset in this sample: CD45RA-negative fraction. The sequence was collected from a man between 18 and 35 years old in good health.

CDR3 residues: CSARVSDTQYF. For the CDR3, the DNA is TGCAGTGCTAGAGTTTCAGATACGCAGTATTTT. The chain is built from TRBV20-1 and TRBJ2-3, with no clear D. V lost 1 base to trimming and J lost 4 bases, with 3 bases between them. The CDR3 covers 11 residues. The germline V gene has CDR1 DFQATT and CDR2 SNEGSKA (reference sequence).